The clone carrying this T cell receptor beta chain was picked up one time. Its antigen is not identified. The entry originates in a study of cytomegalovirus exposure and HLA in healthy donors. Study observations and caveats: After further analysis at a later stage, roughly 16,000 TCR beta sequences were associated with HLA alleles at 0.05 false discovery rate. Earlier analysis looked at TCR beta V segments, and most were productive about 90% or about 30% of the time. By a later analysis, the bulk of CMV-associated TCR beta chains appeared HLA-restricted. The authors later linked a missense DCLRE1C variant to TCR beta V- and J-gene trimming.

The CDR3 runs to 16 residues. Trimming took off 2 bases at V and 4 bases at J, with 18 bases between the two ends. Looked up from germline, CDR1 is SGHRS and CDR2 is YFSETQ. The PCR contained 60 Vbeta and 13 Jbeta primers. Repertoires were generated with immunoSEQ multiplex PCR, while TCRdb's copy carries only in-frame clones and drops some. The sample includes about 160,000 clones, roughly 82% of them seen just once. Sequencing was done on a sample of PBMCs. The TCR comes from a man in his fifties in good health and CMV-seropositive. The gene calls are TRBV5-1 and TRBJ2-5, with D tentatively TRBD1 (6 bases). Here the CDR3 reads CASSLRTATTGETQYF. CDR3 nucleotide sequence: TGCGCCAGCAGCTTAAGGACAGCTACGACGGGAGAGACCCAGTACTTC.